The entry below describes one T cell receptor (beta chain). The sample originates from a study of blood T cells in healthy people across ages. Peripheral blood samples of 9 to 10 milliliters were drawn from each donor. The CDR3 has 11 amino acids. The ends were cut back, 5 bases at V and 9 bases at J, with 11 bases in the middle. The germline gives CDR1 GTSNPN, CDR2 SVGIG (reference sequence). Using a J-beta primer mix together with a sample-barcoded 5' primer, a second PCR was run for about 6 to 12 cycles. TCRdb passed the 5' RACE reads through MiXCR, listing each CDR3 protein once. The sample lists 800,000 to 950,000 distinct CDR3 sequences, 29% seen once, with 10% in the top ten. The sample was also reused in another study, on T cells of mothers and their children. This second report adds: A few healthy Caucasian mothers and their six children were the donors.

The chain combines TRBV30 with TRBJ2-1, with TRBD1 as a possible D gene (6 bases). The sequencing sample was made of blood. The receptor's source is a middle-aged woman in good health. The CDR3 DNA reads as TGTGCCTGGCACAGGGTCGGTGAGCAGTTCTTC. Translated, it gives CAWHRVGEQFF.